The source of this T cell receptor beta chain is a study of cytomegalovirus exposure and HLA in healthy donors. Notes on the study in general: Most TCRs appeared rarely, but some public TCRs recurred in many donors. Reportedly, fewer N-insertions than the roughly 700-donor mean appeared in an Asian-associated ancestry cluster in a later analysis.

The table lists this clone with a few counts. Its specificity is unknown. Both 60 Vbeta primers and 13 Jbeta primers went into the PCR. Assay: immunoSEQ multiplex PCR; the TCRdb copy retains only in-frame clones and omits some. The sample comprises about 210,000 clones, roughly 85% of which are singletons, and around 0.22% rests with the top ten. This TCR came from a girl between 2 and 10 years old in good health and CMV-seronegative. Sequenced: PBMCs.

The CDR3 bases are TGCGCCAGCAGCTTGAGACAGGCCGCGGACGCTTTGAACACTGAAGCTTTCTTT. It yields the protein CASSLRQAADALNTEAFF. The chain links TRBV5-1 to TRBJ1-1; D is perhaps TRBD1 (6 bases). The germline CDR1 and CDR2 sequences are SGHRS and YFSETQ. This CDR3 is 18 amino acids long. Trimming stripped 1 base from V and 0 bases from J, with 19 bases between.